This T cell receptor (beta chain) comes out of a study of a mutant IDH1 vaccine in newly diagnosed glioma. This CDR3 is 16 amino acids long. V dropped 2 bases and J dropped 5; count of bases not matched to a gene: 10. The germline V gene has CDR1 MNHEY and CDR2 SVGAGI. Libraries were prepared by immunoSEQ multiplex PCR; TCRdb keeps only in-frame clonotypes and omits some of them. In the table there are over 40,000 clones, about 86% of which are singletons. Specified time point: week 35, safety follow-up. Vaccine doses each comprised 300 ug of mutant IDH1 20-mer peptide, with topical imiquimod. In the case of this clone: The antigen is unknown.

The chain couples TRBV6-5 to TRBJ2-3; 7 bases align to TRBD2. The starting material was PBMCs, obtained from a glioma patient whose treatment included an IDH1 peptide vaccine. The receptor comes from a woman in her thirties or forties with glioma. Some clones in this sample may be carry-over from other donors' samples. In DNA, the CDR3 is TGTGCCAGCAGTTACGGGGGGGGTTTAATAGGAGATACGCAGTATTTT. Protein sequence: CASSYGGGLIGDTQYF.